These 7 T cell receptor beta chains originate from one sample sequenced in a study of blood T cell repertoires in COVID-19. Sequencing used immunoSEQ multiplex PCR; TCRdb keeps in-frame clones, though not all of them. Altogether about 35,000 clones are present, roughly four fifths being singletons, with the ten largest covering approximately 3.5%. Sequencing used peripheral blood. The receptors were sampled from a man aged 50 or older with acute or convalescent COVID-19.

The chain is built from TRBV5-1 and TRBJ2-2; D not resolved. V gave up 5 bases and J gave up 0 bases, with 17 bases separating them. The CDR3 extends over 17 amino acids. Germline V gene data show CDR1 as SGHRS and CDR2 as YFSETQ. This CDR3 reads CASSQRSVIANTGELFF. The CDR3 DNA reads TGCGCCAGCAGTCAGAGGTCCGTTATCGCGAACACCGGGGAGCTGTTTTTT.

The chain links TRBV3-1 (or the pseudogene TRBV3-2) to TRBJ1-5, with D possibly matching TRBD1 (6 bases). The V gene's germline CDR1 is LGHDT and CDR2 YNNKEL (reference sequence). V lost 3 bases, J lost 4 bases, and 10 bases lay in between. There are 14 residues in the CDR3. The CDR3 DNA is TGTGCCAGCAGCCATAACAGGGAAAATCAGCCCCAGCATTTT. Encoded protein: CASSHNRENQPQHF.

J is TRBJ1-1 and V is TRBV5-1; no clear D. Germline V lookup: CDR1 SGHRS, CDR2 YFSETQ. CDR3 size: 13 residues. Deletions cut 3 bases from V and 2 bases from J, with 8 bases between. CDR3 sequence: CASSYNRNTEAFF. For the CDR3, the DNA is TGCGCCAGCAGCTATAACAGAAACACTGAAGCTTTCTTT. The complete variable domain, with remaining parts taken from reference TRBV5-1 and TRBJ1-1, reads KAGVTQTPRYLIKTRGQQVTLSCSPISGHRSVSWYQQTPGQGLQFLFEYFSETQRNKGNFPGRFSGRQFSNSRSEMNVSTLELGDSALYLCASSYNRNTEAFFGQGTRLTVV.

The chain joins TRBV6-6 to TRBJ2-1; 9 nucleotides agree with TRBD2. The V and J ends lost 5 bases and 6 bases, in that order; junction bases with no gene match: 20. The CDR3 totals 19 residues. CDR1 MNHNY and CDR2 SVGAGI come from the germline V gene (reference sequence). The CDR3 nucleotides read TGTGCCAGCAGTCAACCGGGACTAGCCCCCGAGTTGGGGCTCAATGAGCAGTTCTTC. This translates into CASSQPGLAPELGLNEQFF.

The V gene is TRBV28, the J gene TRBJ2-7; 9 nucleotides line up with TRBD1. V shed 6 bases and J 7 bases; nucleotides not matched to a gene: 13. The CDR3 extends over 15 amino acids. CDR1 and CDR2 from the germline V gene are MDHEN and SYDVKM. CDR3 sequence (DNA): TGTGCCAGCAGGGATACCACAGGGGGCTTTGAGGAGCAGTACTTC. It specifies CASRDTTGGFEEQYF.

This clone has only a few counts. This chain joins TRBV5-6 and TRBJ1-2; D possibly corresponds to TRBD1 (6 bases). V lost 1 base to trimming and J lost 7 bases, with 23 bases between them. The V gene's germline CDR1 is SGHDT and CDR2 YYEEEE. This CDR3 region has 17 residues. CDR3 in DNA: TGTGCCAGCAGCTTGATTCCGTTTCCAGGGGATCTGAGTGGCTACACCTTC. This codes for CASSLIPFPGDLSGYTF.

In this sample, this clone turned up a few times. The V call is TRBV3-1 (or the pseudogene TRBV3-2), the J call TRBJ1-5; a weak D match, TRBD1 (5 bases). Between the trimmed V and J ends, which lost 1 base and 2 bases, there was a span of 24 bases. The CDR3 is 20 amino acids. Germline V gene lookup returns CDR1 LGHDT and CDR2 YNNKEL (reference sequence). CDR3 DNA: TGTGCCAGCAGCCAAGGGTACGTCCCCAGGGTCCGTATAGGCAATCAGCCCCAGCATTTT. It translates to CASSQGYVPRVRIGNQPQHF.